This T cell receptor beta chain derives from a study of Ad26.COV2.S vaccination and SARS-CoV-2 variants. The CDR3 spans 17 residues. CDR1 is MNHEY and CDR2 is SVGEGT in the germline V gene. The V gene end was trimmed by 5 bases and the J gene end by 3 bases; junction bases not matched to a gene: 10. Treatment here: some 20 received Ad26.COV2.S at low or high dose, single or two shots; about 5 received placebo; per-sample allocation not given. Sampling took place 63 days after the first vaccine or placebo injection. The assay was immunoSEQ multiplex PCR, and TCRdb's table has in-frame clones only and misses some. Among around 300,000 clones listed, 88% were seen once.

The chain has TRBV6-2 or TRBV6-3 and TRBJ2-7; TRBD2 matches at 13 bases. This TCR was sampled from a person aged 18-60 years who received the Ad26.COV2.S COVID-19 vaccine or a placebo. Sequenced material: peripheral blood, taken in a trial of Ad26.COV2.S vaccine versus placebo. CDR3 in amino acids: CASSSILAGGPHYEQYF. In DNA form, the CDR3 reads TGTGCCAGCAGTAGTATACTAGCGGGGGGGCCTCACTACGAGCAGTACTTC.